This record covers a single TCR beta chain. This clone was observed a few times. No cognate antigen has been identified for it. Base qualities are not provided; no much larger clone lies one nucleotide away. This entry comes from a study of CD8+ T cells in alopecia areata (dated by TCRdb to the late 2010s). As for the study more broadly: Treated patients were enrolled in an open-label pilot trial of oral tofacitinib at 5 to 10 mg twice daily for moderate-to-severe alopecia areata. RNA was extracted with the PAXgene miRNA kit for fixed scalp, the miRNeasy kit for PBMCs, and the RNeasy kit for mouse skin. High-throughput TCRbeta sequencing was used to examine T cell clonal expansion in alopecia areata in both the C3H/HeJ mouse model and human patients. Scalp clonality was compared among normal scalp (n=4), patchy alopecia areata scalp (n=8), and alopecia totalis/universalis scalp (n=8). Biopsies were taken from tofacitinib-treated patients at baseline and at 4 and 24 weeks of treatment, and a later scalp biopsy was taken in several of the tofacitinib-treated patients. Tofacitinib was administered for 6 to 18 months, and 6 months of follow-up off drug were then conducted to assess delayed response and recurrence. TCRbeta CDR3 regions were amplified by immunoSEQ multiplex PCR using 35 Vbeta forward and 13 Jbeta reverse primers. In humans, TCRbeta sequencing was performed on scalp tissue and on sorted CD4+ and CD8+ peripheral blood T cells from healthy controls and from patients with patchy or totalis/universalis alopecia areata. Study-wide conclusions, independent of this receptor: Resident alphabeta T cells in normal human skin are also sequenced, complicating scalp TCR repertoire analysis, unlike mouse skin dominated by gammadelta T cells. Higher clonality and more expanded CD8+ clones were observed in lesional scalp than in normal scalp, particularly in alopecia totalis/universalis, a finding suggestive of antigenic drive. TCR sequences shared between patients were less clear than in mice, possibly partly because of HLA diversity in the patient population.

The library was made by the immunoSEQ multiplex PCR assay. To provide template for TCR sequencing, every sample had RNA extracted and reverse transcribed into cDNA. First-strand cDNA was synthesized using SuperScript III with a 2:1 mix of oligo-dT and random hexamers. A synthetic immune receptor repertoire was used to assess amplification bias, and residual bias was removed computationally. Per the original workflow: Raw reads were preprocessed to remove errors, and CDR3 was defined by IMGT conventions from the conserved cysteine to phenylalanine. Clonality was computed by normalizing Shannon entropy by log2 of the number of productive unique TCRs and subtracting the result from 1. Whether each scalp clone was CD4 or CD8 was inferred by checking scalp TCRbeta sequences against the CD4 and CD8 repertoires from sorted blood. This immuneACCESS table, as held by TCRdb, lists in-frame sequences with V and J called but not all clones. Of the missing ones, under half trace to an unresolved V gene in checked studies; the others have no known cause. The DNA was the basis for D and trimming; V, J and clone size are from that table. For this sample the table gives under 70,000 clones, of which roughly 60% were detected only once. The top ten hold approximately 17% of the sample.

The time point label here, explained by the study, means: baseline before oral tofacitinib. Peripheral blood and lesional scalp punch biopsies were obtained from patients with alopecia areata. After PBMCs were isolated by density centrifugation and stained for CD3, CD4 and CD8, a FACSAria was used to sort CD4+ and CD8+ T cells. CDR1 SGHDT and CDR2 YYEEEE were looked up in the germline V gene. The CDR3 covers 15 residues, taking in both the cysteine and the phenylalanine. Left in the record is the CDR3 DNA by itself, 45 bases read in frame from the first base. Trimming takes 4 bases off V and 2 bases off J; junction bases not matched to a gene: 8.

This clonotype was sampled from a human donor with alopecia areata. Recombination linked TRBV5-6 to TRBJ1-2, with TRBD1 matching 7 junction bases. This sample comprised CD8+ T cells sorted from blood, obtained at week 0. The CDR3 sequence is CASSGGQPGNYGYTF. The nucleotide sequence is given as TGTGCCAGCAGCGGGGGACAGCCCGGAAACTATGGCTACACCTTC. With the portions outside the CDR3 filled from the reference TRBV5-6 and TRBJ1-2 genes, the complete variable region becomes DAGVTQSPTHLIKTRGQQVTLRCSPKSGHDTVSWYQQALGQGPQFIFQYYEEEERQRGNFPDRFSGHQFPNYSSELNVNALLLGDSALYLCASSGGQPGNYGYTFGSGTRLTVV.